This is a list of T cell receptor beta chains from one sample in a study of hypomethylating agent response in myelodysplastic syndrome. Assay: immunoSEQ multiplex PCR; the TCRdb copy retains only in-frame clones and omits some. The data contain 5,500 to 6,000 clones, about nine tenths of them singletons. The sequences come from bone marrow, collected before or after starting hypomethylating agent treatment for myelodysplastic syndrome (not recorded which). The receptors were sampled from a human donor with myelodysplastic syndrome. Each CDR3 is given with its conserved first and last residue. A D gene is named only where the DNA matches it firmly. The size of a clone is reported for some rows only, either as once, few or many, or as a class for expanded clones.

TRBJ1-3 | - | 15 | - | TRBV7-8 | CASSPRTQARNTIYF | TGTGCCAGCAGCCCAAGGACGCAGGCAAGAAACACCATATATTTT
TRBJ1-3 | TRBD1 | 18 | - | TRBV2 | CASSGGDRGWAGGNTIYF | TGTGCCAGCAGTGGGGGGGACAGGGGATGGGCCGGAGGAAACACCATATATTTT
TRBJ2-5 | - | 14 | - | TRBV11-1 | CASSLTGLRETQYF | TGTGCCAGCAGCCTTACAGGGTTGAGGGAGACCCAGTACTTC
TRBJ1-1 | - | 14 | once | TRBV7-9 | CASSSQGEDTEAFF | TGTGCCAGCAGCTCACAGGGAGAGGACACTGAAGCTTTCTTT
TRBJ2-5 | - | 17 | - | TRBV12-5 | CASGLKYLGGGEETQYF | TGTGCTAGTGGTTTGAAATATTTAGGGGGTGGAGAAGAGACCCAGTACTTC
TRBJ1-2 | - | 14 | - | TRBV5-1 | CASSLEVGGDGYTF | TGCGCCAGCAGCTTGGAGGTTGGAGGGGATGGCTACACCTTC
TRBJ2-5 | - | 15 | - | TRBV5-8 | CASSQGSYKQETQYF | TGTGCCAGCAGCCAGGGATCTTACAAACAAGAGACCCAGTACTTC
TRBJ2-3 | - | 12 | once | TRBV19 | CASSQATDTQYF | TGTGCCAGTAGTCAGGCTACAGATACGCAGTATTTT
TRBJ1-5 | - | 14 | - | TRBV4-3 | CASSQDRVNQPQHF | TGCGCCAGCAGCCAAGACAGGGTCAATCAGCCCCAGCATTTT
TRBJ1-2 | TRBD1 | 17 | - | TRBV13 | CASSSSTGEKPNYGYTF | TGTGCCAGCAGCTCAAGTACAGGGGAAAAACCTAACTATGGCTACACCTTC
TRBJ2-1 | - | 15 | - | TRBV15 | CATSRESASYNEQFF | TGTGCCACCAGCAGAGAAAGCGCCTCCTACAATGAGCAGTTCTTC